This TCR beta chain was sequenced during a study of shared clonotypes between healthy human individuals. Across the study: Samples came from two female and three male donors aged 18 to 49.

This clone was found once. Its antigen is not known. Measured with immunoSEQ multiplex PCR; TCRdb has only the in-frame clones, and not every one. The data hold 2 million to 2.5 million clones, with just under 95% observed a single time. Cells designated naive CD8 were CD45RO-negative and were positively selected for CCR7, with terminally differentiated effector memory CD45RA+ cells excluded. Study-wide results and caveats: Non-shared clonotypes had lower generation probabilities than those shared by all four donors. The researchers took only blood, and tissue repertoires probably look different.

The V segment lost 5 bases and the J segment 3 bases; nucleotides outside the gene matches: 5. Germline assignment: CDR1 PRHDT and CDR2 FYEKMQ (reference sequence). This CDR3 is 14 amino acids long. The clonotype was recovered from a man between 18 and 29 years old in good health. Input material: naive CD8+ T cells sorted from blood. The J gene is TRBJ1-1, the V gene TRBV13; 8 bases line up with TRBD1. As DNA, the CDR3 is TGTGCCAGCAGCGAACAGGGGGGGGACACTGAAGCTTTCTTT. It specifies CASSEQGGDTEAFF.